This TCR beta chain emerged from a study of T cell changes during pregnancy in multiple sclerosis. Sequencing was performed with immunoSEQ multiplex PCR; in TCRdb, only in-frame clones are kept and a portion is missing. The sample lists 51,000 or so clones, 90% to 95% occurring once. The V gene lost 1 base and the J gene lost 7 bases, with 13 bases spanning the gap. Germline V CDR1 and CDR2: LNHNV, YYDKDF (reference sequence). This CDR3 contains 14 residues. The V call is TRBV15, the J call TRBJ1-2; TRBD1 is a possible D gene (6 bases). The specimen comprised peripheral blood, sampled in the second trimester of pregnancy. The receptor comes from a female donor with multiple sclerosis, enrolled in a pregnancy study. The CDR3 DNA reads TGTGCCACCAGCAGAGTTCAGGGGTGGGGTGGCTACACCTTC. Translated: CATSRVQGWGGYTF.